One and the same sample provided the 18 T cell receptor beta chains below, sequenced in a study of CD8+CD57+ T cells in acquired aplastic anemia. Patients sequenced had flow cytometry evidence of CD8+CD57+ cell expansion. Investigators profiled TCR beta VDJ and CDR3 from genomic DNA template. MiXCR, run by TCRdb on the reads, gives a single entry per CDR3 protein. The sample gives under 200,000 distinct CDR3 sequences, around half of which show up once; around 3% is in the top ten. Sequencing was carried out using sorted CD4+, CD8+, or CD8+CD57+ T cells (not recorded which) from PBMCs. These receptors were obtained from a human donor with aplastic anemia.

This clonotype was seen only a few times. The V and J genes are TRBV24-1 and TRBJ2-3; no firm D call. The CDR3 runs to 14 residues. V was clipped by 1 base and J by 4 bases, with 8 bases between them. Germline CDR1 is KGHDR and CDR2 is SFDVKD. This CDR3 is CATSDFGQADTQYF. The CDR3 region has the DNA TGTGCCACCAGTGATTTTGGGCAGGCAGATACGCAGTATTTT.

This clonotype came up a few times. The chain combines TRBV15 with TRBJ1-6; 7 bases are shared with TRBD1. The length of the CDR3 is 17 residues. The V segment lost 0 bases and the J segment 8 bases; nucleotides outside the gene matches: 10. The germline CDR1 and CDR2 sequences are LNHNV and YYDKDF (reference sequence). CDR3 region: CATSREGPGQRYSPLHF. Written as DNA, the CDR3 is TGTGCCACCAGCAGAGAGGGGCCGGGACAGCGGTATTCACCCCTCCACTTT.

The V and J genes are TRBV7-2 and TRBJ1-1; D perhaps matches TRBD1 (6 bases). The CDR3 is 14 amino acids. Germline CDR1 and CDR2: SGHTA and FQGNSA. V was clipped by 5 bases and J by 4 bases, with 14 bases between them. The DNA of the CDR3 is TGTGCCAGCAGCCTCCGGACAGAATTCACTGAAGCTTTCTTT. This translates into CASSLRTEFTEAFF.

This clonotype was counted at least ten times. The chain uses TRBV7-3 and TRBJ2-7, with TRBD2 identical over 14 bases. There are 15 residues in the CDR3. The V and J ends lost 4 bases and 9 bases, in that order; junction bases with no gene match: 8. In germline, CDR1 is SGHTA, CDR2 FQGTGA. This CDR3 reads CASSSGTSGSVRQYF. CDR3 nucleotides: TGTGCCAGCAGCTCCGGGACTAGCGGGAGTGTTCGGCAGTACTTC.

This rearrangement joins TRBV29-1 to TRBJ1-6, with D possibly matching TRBD1 (5 bases). This CDR3 is 14 amino acids long. The germline gives CDR1 SQVTM, CDR2 ANQGSEA. V lost 7 bases and J 7 bases, leaving 17 bases between the germline ends. The CDR3 is CSAREGGGNSPLHF. Here the CDR3 DNA reads TGCAGCGCTCGGGAGGGCGGGGGAAATTCACCCCTCCACTTT.

The chain links TRBV2 to TRBJ1-6; no clear D gene. The V end was cut by 10 bases, the J end by 8 bases, with 6 bases between. Germline CDR1 and CDR2: SNHLY and FYNNEI. This CDR3 contains 10 residues. The CDR3 loop reads CATLHSPLHF. DNA of the CDR3: TGTGCCACGTTACATTCACCCCTCCACTTT.

The V and J genes are TRBV6-2 or TRBV6-3 and TRBJ1-1, with D hard to call. The V and J ends lost 2 bases and 4 bases respectively, with 14 bases between them. Germline assignment: CDR1 MNHEY and CDR2 SVGEGT. The CDR3 is made up of 15 amino acids. CDR3 sequence (DNA): TGTGCCAGCAGTTACCGAGACTTCATAACCACTGAAGCTTTCTTT. This translates into CASSYRDFITTEAFF.

This clonotype has only a few counts. The chain employs TRBV24-1 and TRBJ2-3; D might be TRBD1 or TRBD2, each matching 5 bases. The CDR3 has 16 residues. V gave up 0 bases and J gave up 2 bases, with 11 bases separating them. CDR1 is KGHDR, CDR2 SFDVKD, per germline. The chain's CDR3 is CATSDLSRDDTDTQYF. The CDR3 DNA reads as TGTGCCACCAGTGATTTGAGCAGGGACGACACAGATACGCAGTATTTT.

The chain links TRBV19 to TRBJ2-1, with 9 bases identical to TRBD2. Germline V lookup: CDR1 LNHDA, CDR2 SQIVND (reference sequence). V gave up 5 bases and J gave up 9 bases; unmatched junction bases: 11. The CDR3 loop spans 15 amino acids. The CDR3 coding sequence is TGTGCCAGTAGTTCAAGCGGGGGGTCCATCTTTGAGCAGTTCTTC. Its protein is CASSSSGGSIFEQFF.

The chain employs TRBV20-1 and TRBJ2-1, with D possibly being TRBD1 (6 bases). Germline V gene data show CDR1 as DFQATT and CDR2 as SNEGSKA (reference sequence). The V and J ends lost 0 bases and 4 bases respectively, with 10 bases between them. CDR3 length equals 14 residues. In nucleotides, the CDR3 is TGCAGTGCTAGAGATAACAGGGATTACAATGAGCAGTTCTTC. Its translation: CSARDNRDYNEQFF.

The J gene is TRBJ2-7, the V gene TRBV5-1; the D gene is possibly TRBD1 (6 bases). Per germline, CDR1 SGHRS and CDR2 YFSETQ. The CDR3 has 14 amino acids. The V end was cut by 1 base, the J end by 3 bases, with 11 bases between. Here the CDR3 DNA reads TGCGCCAGCAGCTTGCCTCTGGACAGCTACGAGCAGTACTTC. It specifies CASSLPLDSYEQYF.

Notes on this clonotype: This sequence may be a read error, since a much larger clone differs from it by one base. The CDR3 ends on some other residue instead of the conserved phenylalanine or tryptophan, so this is likely a read error. The chain joins TRBV19 to TRBJ1-2; possible D gene TRBD1, 6 bases. V was clipped by 6 bases and J by 8 bases, with 22 bases between them. CDR1 is LNHDA and CDR2 is SQIVND in the germline V gene (reference sequence). This CDR3 comprises 15 residues. The CDR3: CASRLPSGDSAGYTS. The CDR3 region has the DNA TGTGCCAGTAGGCTCCCATCAGGGGATTCGGCCGGCTACACCTCC.

This clonotype has only one observation. This sequence joins TRBV4-1 and TRBJ1-6; 10 nucleotides match TRBD1. The CDR3 consists of 14 residues. CDR1 MGHRA and CDR2 YSYEKL come from the germline V gene. V lost 7 bases and J lost 7; bases outside the gene matches: 4. CDR3 region: CASNRDRGNSPLHF. For the CDR3, the DNA is TGCGCCAGCAACCGGGACAGGGGAAATTCACCCCTCCACTTT.

Concerning this clonotype: A read error may explain this, as a much larger clone is one base away. The V gene is TRBV29-1, the J gene TRBJ1-4, with 9 bases lining up with TRBD1. Germline V gene sequence: CDR1 SQVTM, CDR2 ANQGSEA. The junction had 2 bases not matched to a gene; V was cut back by 2 bases and J by 7 bases. The CDR3 consists of 13 residues. CDR3: CSVESDRGEKLFF. The DNA of the CDR3 is TGCAGCGTTGAATCGGACAGGGGTGAAAAACTGTTTTTT. The entire variable domain, with the rest obtained from reference TRBV29-1 and TRBJ1-4, is as follows: SAVISQKPSRDICQRGTSLTIQCQVDSQVTMMFWYRQQPGQSLTLIATANQGSEATYESGFVIDKFPISRPNLTFSTLTVSNMSPEDSSIYLCSVESDRGEKLFFGSGTQLSVL.

This clonotype was observed many times. The chain combines TRBV6-5 with TRBJ1-1; 8 nucleotides align to TRBD1. J was trimmed by 11 bases and V by 6 bases; bases with no gene match: 17. The CDR3 is made up of 15 amino acids. CDR1 is MNHEY, CDR2 SVGAGI, per germline. The CDR3 protein is CASRIDRGSFATAFF. The CDR3 DNA is TGTGCCAGCAGGATAGACAGGGGAAGCTTCGCAACGGCTTTCTTT.

This clonotype was detected a few times. The rearrangement links TRBV4-1 to TRBJ2-1; 13 nucleotides match TRBD2. Germline CDR1 reads MGHRA; CDR2 reads YSYEKL. Trimming cost V 3 bases and J 9 bases; bases outside gene matches: 8. The CDR3 spans 16 residues. The CDR3 DNA sequence: TGCGCCAGCAGCCAGGCCGGGACTAGCGGGATTTCTGAGCAGTTCTTC. This gives the protein CASSQAGTSGISEQFF.

This clonotype was seen at least ten times. The chain uses TRBV7-2 and TRBJ2-6; TRBD1 agrees at 7 bases. This CDR3 has 16 residues. Germline loops: CDR1 SGHTA, CDR2 FQGNSA. V lost 4 bases and J lost 2; bases outside the gene matches: 5. The CDR3 spells CASSSTDRAGANVLTF. The DNA for the CDR3 is TGTGCCAGCAGCTCGACTGACAGGGCTGGGGCCAACGTCCTGACTTTC.

In the case of this clonotype: The junction and the germline gene differ at one end; a read error may be behind it. The chain carries TRBV7-6 and TRBJ2-7; D is undetermined. This CDR3 region has 12 residues. CDR1 and CDR2 from the germline V gene are SGHVS and FNYEAQ. The CDR3 DNA sequence: TGTGCCAGCAGCTTCCCACTACGCGAGCAGTGCTTC. Amino acid sequence: CASSFPLREQCF.